Sequencing of this T cell receptor beta chain was carried out in a study of beta chain features in type 1 diabetes. Whole-study context: There were 107,917,701 sorted cells examined across all samples.

What was sequenced were expressed TCRB transcripts, since all of the isolated RNA had been reverse transcribed. Method: immunoSEQ multiplex PCR; TCRdb's copy keeps in-frame clones and lacks some. The sample includes roughly 350,000 clones, around 10% of them seen just once. A remark on this clone: Its antigen is not identified.

Study-wide findings and caveats: Moderately but significantly shorter TCRB CDR3s were found in Type 1 diabetes patients in all four CD4+ subsets.

CDR3 length equals 13 residues. Germline V lookup: CDR1 SGHRS, CDR2 YFSETQ. The V end was cut by 3 bases, the J end by 6 bases, with 12 bases between. The TCR sequence derives from a man aged 25-45 years with type 1 diabetes. The chain uses TRBV5-1 and TRBJ1-1; D is ambiguous. Sequenced material: central memory CD4+ T cells from blood. The CDR3 here is CASSSEGRAEAFF. CDR3 nucleotide sequence: TGCGCCAGCAGCTCGGAGGGCCGGGCTGAAGCTTTCTTT.